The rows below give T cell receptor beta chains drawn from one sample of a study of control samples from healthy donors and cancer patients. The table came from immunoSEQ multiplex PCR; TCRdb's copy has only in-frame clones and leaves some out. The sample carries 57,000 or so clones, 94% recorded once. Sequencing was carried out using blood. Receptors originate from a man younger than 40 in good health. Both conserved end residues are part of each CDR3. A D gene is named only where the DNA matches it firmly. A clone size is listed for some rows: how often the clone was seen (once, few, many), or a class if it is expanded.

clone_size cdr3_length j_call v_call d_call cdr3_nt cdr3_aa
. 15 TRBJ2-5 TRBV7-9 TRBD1 TGTGCCAGCAGCTCCAGGACAGGGGGCATTGAGACCCAGTACTTC CASSSRTGGIETQYF
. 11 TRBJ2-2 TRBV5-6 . TGTGCCAGCAGCTTTAGCAGGGAGCTGTTTTTT CASSFSRELFF
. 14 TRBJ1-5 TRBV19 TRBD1 TGTGCCAGTAGTATGACAGGGAACAATCAGCCCCAGCATTTT CASSMTGNNQPQHF
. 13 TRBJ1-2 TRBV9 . TGTGCCAGCAGCACGGACAGCCCCCATGGCTACACCTTC CASSTDSPHGYTF
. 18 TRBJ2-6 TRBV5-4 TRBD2 TGTGCCAGCAGCTTTCTGGGGGGGGGTCCAGCTGGGGCCAACGTCCTGACTTTC CASSFLGGGPAGANVLTF
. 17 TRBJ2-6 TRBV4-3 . TGCGCCAGCAGCCAAGAGCATACGCTGGCGGGGGCCAACGTCCTGACTTTC CASSQEHTLAGANVLTF
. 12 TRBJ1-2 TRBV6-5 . TGTGCCAGCAGGGCCCCCGGGAATGGCTACACCTTC CASRAPGNGYTF
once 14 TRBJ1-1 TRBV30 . TGTGCCTGGAGTGTACCGGTCAGGAACACTGAAGCTTTCTTT CAWSVPVRNTEAFF
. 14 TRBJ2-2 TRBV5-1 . TGCGCCAGCAGCTTGGGACAGATCCCCGGGGAGCTGTTTTTT CASSLGQIPGELFF
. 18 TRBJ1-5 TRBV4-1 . TGCGCCAGCAGCCAAGAAACTCCAAACAGCCGCTACAATCAGCCCCAGCATTTT CASSQETPNSRYNQPQHF
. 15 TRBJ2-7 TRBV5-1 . TGCGCCAGCAGCTTGGCGCCTACGGCCACCTACGAGCAGTACTTC CASSLAPTATYEQYF
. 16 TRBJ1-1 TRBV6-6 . TGTGCCAGCAGTCGATCGGCGGACAGTAGAAGGGCTGAAGCTTTCTTT CASSRSADSRRAEAFF
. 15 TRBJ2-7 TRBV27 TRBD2 TGTGCCAGCAGTTTATGGACTAGGCGCGACTACGAGCAGTACTTC CASSLWTRRDYEQYF
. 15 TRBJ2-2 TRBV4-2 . TGTGCCAGCAGCCAAGATGGGAGCTACACCGGGGAGCTGTTTTTT CASSQDGSYTGELFF
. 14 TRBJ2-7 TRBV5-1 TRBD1 TGCGCCAGCAGCACTGGACAGGGAACCTACGAGCAGTACTTC CASSTGQGTYEQYF
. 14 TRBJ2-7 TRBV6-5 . TGCGCCAGTAGTTACGGTGGGAAAGGCTACGAGCAGTACTTC CASSYGGKGYEQYF
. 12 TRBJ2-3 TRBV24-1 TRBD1 TGTGCCACCAGTGCTGAGGGACAGCCCCAGTATTTT CATSAEGQPQYF
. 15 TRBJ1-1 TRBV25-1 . TGTGCCAGCAGTGAGGTCCAGGGAAGGGACACTGAAGCTTTCTTT CASSEVQGRDTEAFF
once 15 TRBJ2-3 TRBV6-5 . TGTGCCAGCAGTACAGGACAGACCCTCACAGATACGCAGTATTTT CASSTGQTLTDTQYF
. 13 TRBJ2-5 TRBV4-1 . TGCGCCAGCAGCCAATGGAGGTTGGAGACCCAGTACTTC CASSQWRLETQYF
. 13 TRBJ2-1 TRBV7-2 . TGTGCCAGCAGCTTGGTCGGTCACAATGAGCAGTTCTTC CASSLVGHNEQFF
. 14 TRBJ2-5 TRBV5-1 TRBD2 TGCGCCAGCGCTTGGACTCGGGGGGAAGAGACCCAGTACTTC CASAWTRGEETQYF
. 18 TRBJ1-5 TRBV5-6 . TGTGCCAGCACCGCATCCAAGACAGGACTTGCCGGTAATCAGCCCCAGCATTTT CASTASKTGLAGNQPQHF
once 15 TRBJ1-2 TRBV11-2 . TGTGCCAGCAGCTCAGGACAGATTGCTAACTATGGCTACACCTTC CASSSGQIANYGYTF
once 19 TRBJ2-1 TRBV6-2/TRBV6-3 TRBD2 TGTGCCAGCAGTTACTGGGGACTAGCGGGGACTTACTCCTACAATGAGCAGTTCTTC CASSYWGLAGTYSYNEQFF
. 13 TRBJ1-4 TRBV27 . TGTGCCAGCAGTTTGGGGGGTAATGAAAAACTGTTTTTT CASSLGGNEKLFF
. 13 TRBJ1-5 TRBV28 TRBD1 TGTGCCAGCAGTACAGGGGGAAATCAGCCCCAGCATTTT CASSTGGNQPQHF
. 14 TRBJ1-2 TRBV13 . TGTGCCAGCAGTACGGGGTCAGGGGCCGGCGGCTACACCTTC CASSTGSGAGGYTF
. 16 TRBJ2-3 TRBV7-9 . TGTGCCAGCAGCTTAGATATGGGGGCGAGCACAGATACGCAGTATTTT CASSLDMGASTDTQYF